The present T cell receptor (beta chain) was sequenced within a study of CD8 T cells in Susac syndrome. 0.5 to 1 ug RNA was reverse transcribed with random hexamers. TCRdb re-called the immunoSEQ multiplex PCR reads through MiXCR, storing one row per CDR3 protein. The sample shows more than 65,000 distinct CDR3 sequences, 85% to 95% of them seen only once. Per the germline V gene, CDR1 is LGHNA and CDR2 is YSLEER. The V gene end was trimmed by 2 bases and the J gene end by 1 base; junction bases not matched to a gene: 8. The CDR3 sequence is 16 residues long. The clonotype was recovered from a human donor with multiple sclerosis. The gene calls are TRBV4-3 and TRBJ2-7, with 7 nucleotides matching TRBD1. Sequences were obtained from CD8+ T cells from PBMCs. The DNA for the CDR3 is TGCGCCAGCAGCCAACTACAGGGGACCCCATCCTACGAGCAGTACTTC. Translating gives CASSQLQGTPSYEQYF.